These 19 T cell receptor beta chains came from one sample sequenced in a study of blood T cell repertoires in COVID-19. The data were produced by immunoSEQ multiplex PCR, yet TCRdb's version contains in-frame clones alone and is incomplete. The sample records 250,000 to 350,000 clones, around 89% being singletons. Sequencing input: PBMCs or T cells enriched from blood (not recorded which). The receptors derive from a woman between 18 and 30 years old with acute COVID-19.

This rearrangement joins TRBV27 to TRBJ2-2; the match to TRBD1 covers 9 bases. Germline-derived CDR1 and CDR2 are MNHEY and SMNVEV (reference sequence). The CDR3 consists of 16 residues. The trim removed 10 bases at V and 4 bases at J, leaving 13 bases unmatched. The CDR3 reads CATGPGTGSGTGELFF. CDR3 bases: TGTGCCACCGGTCCCGGGACAGGGTCGGGCACCGGGGAGCTGTTTTTT.

The V and J genes are TRBV7-2 and TRBJ2-7; 9 nucleotides match TRBD2. The CDR3 length is 14 residues. Trimming removed 5 bases from V and 0 bases from J; junction bases left unmatched: 2. Germline CDR1 reads SGHTA; CDR2 reads FQGNSA. The CDR3 region is CASSVSGSSYEQYF. The CDR3 bases are TGTGCCAGCAGCGTTAGCGGGAGCTCCTACGAGCAGTACTTC.

J is TRBJ2-7 and V is TRBV7-2, with D tentatively TRBD2 (6 bases). The CDR3 spans 13 residues. The V end lost 6 bases, the J end lost 5 bases, and 14 bases lay between the germline ends. In germline, CDR1 is SGHTA, CDR2 FQGNSA. This chain's CDR3 is CASRPGALDEQYF. CDR3 sequence (DNA): TGTGCCAGCAGGCCGGGAGCGTTGGACGAGCAGTACTTC.

This chain uses TRBV3-1 (or the pseudogene TRBV3-2) with TRBJ2-5, with D hard to call. Germline CDR1 is LGHDT and CDR2 is YNNKEL (reference sequence). V was shortened by 3 bases and J by 2 bases, with 4 bases between the two germline ends. The CDR3 totals 12 residues. In DNA form, the CDR3 reads TGTGCCAGCAGCCAGCAGCAAGAGACCCAGTACTTC. It is translated as CASSQQQETQYF.

V usage is TRBV5-1 and J usage is TRBJ1-1; no clear D. From germline, CDR1 is SGHRS and CDR2 YFSETQ. V lost 0 bases to trimming and J lost 1 base, with 7 bases between them. This CDR3 comprises 14 residues. The CDR3, as DNA: TGCGCCAGCAGCTTGGGAAATAGGAACACTGAAGCTTTCTTT. It yields the protein CASSLGNRNTEAFF.

The gene calls are TRBV7-9 and TRBJ2-2; TRBD2 aligns across 10 bases. Per the germline V gene, CDR1 is SEHNR and CDR2 is FQNEAQ (reference sequence). The V segment lost 2 bases and the J segment 4 bases; nucleotides outside the gene matches: 7. This CDR3 region has 17 residues. The CDR3 sequence is CASSLRLAGAVTGELFF. In DNA form, the CDR3 reads TGTGCCAGCAGCTTACGTCTAGCGGGAGCGGTCACCGGGGAGCTGTTTTTT.

This chain links TRBV3-1 (or the pseudogene TRBV3-2) with TRBJ2-1; D possibly corresponds to TRBD2 (5 bases). Germline V gene lookup returns CDR1 LGHDT and CDR2 YNNKEL (reference sequence). The CDR3 extends over 12 amino acids. V was trimmed by 0 bases and J by 13 bases, leaving 10 bases between them. The CDR3 sequence: CASSQDVTRQFF. CDR3 in DNA: TGTGCCAGCAGCCAAGATGTTACTAGACAGTTCTTC.

V usage is TRBV30 and J usage is TRBJ2-1, with D uncertain. The CDR3 spans 13 residues. Trimming stripped 3 bases from V and 6 bases from J, with 12 bases between. Germline V gives CDR1 GTSNPN, CDR2 SVGIG (reference sequence). The CDR3 spells CAWSDLSLNEQFF. The CDR3 DNA reads TGTGCCTGGAGCGATCTGAGCCTCAATGAGCAGTTCTTC.

Comments on this clone: Other nucleotide sequences from this sample produce the same CDR3. The chain links TRBV9 to TRBJ2-2; D is uncertain. The V end lost 0 bases, the J end lost 4 bases, and 7 bases lay between the germline ends. The CDR3 contains 14 residues. Germline-derived CDR1 and CDR2 are SGDLS and YYNGEE. This CDR3 is CASSVVTGTGELFF. CDR3 coding DNA: TGTGCCAGCAGCGTAGTTACTGGCACCGGGGAGCTGTTTTTT.

This chain connects TRBV19 to TRBJ2-1; TRBD2 matches 13 bases. Germline V gives CDR1 LNHDA, CDR2 SQIVND (reference sequence). This CDR3 is 17 amino acids long. V dropped 1 base and J dropped 0; count of bases not matched to a gene: 0. DNA of the CDR3: TGTGCCAGTAGTATAGGGACTAGCGGGAGCTCCTACAATGAGCAGTTCTTC. Its translation is CASSIGTSGSSYNEQFF.

The V gene is TRBV28, the J gene TRBJ1-1; D is undetermined. From germline, CDR1 is MDHEN and CDR2 SYDVKM. The CDR3 sequence is 16 residues long. Trimming stripped 4 bases from V and 4 bases from J, with 19 bases between. CDR3 coding DNA: TGTGCCAGCAGTTCACCAGTCAAGGGAGGGTTCACTGAAGCTTTCTTT. Translation: CASSSPVKGGFTEAFF.

This clone was counted once. The J gene is TRBJ2-7, the V gene TRBV27; D possibly corresponds to TRBD1 (6 bases). This CDR3 spans 16 amino acids. V lost 7 bases and J 1 base, leaving 20 bases between the germline ends. The germline V gene encodes CDR1 MNHEY and CDR2 SMNVEV (reference sequence). The CDR3 sequence is CASTQFSGHRSYEQYF. CDR3 DNA sequence: TGTGCCAGCACCCAGTTTTCGGGACATCGGTCCTACGAGCAGTACTTC.

V is TRBV27 and J is TRBJ1-1; D gene uncertain. The CDR3 is 12 residues long. Germline V gives CDR1 MNHEY, CDR2 SMNVEV (reference sequence). V lost 7 bases and J 8 bases, leaving 14 bases between the germline ends. CDR3 loop: CASNSREGEAFF. As DNA, the CDR3 is TGTGCCAGCAACAGCCGAGAGGGAGAAGCTTTCTTT.

The V and J genes are TRBV9 and TRBJ2-1; TRBD1 aligns across 8 bases. The V and J ends lost 2 bases and 9 bases, in that order; junction bases with no gene match: 7. CDR1 is SGDLS, CDR2 YYNGEE, per germline. This CDR3 comprises 14 residues. CDR3 in DNA: TGTGCCAGCAGCGTGGCAGGGGGACAGGTTGAGCAGTTCTTC. Protein product: CASSVAGGQVEQFF.

The chain carries TRBV11-3 and TRBJ2-1; D is possibly TRBD2 (5 bases). The CDR3 length is 14 residues. Per germline, CDR1 SGHNT and CDR2 YENEEA. The V and J ends lost 5 bases and 10 bases respectively, with 18 bases between them. The CDR3 loop is CASSGETLPGEQFF. In DNA form, the CDR3 reads TGTGCCAGCAGCGGGGAGACTCTGCCGGGGGAGCAGTTCTTC.

The chain is built from TRBV24-1 and TRBJ2-1, with 12 bases matching TRBD2. With V trimmed by 4 bases and J by 4 bases, 4 bases remained unmatched. The CDR3 covers 16 residues. Germline lookup yields CDR1 KGHDR and CDR2 SFDVKD. This CDR3 reads CATSEWGLAGYNEQFF. The CDR3 DNA reads TGTGCCACCAGTGAGTGGGGACTAGCGGGTTACAATGAGCAGTTCTTC.

This rearrangement joins TRBV11-3 to TRBJ2-1; 9 nucleotides agree with TRBD1. Germline loops: CDR1 SGHNT, CDR2 YENEEA. The CDR3 consists of 15 residues. J gave up 4 bases and V 4 bases, and 5 bases lay outside the gene matches. CDR3 nucleotide sequence: TGTGCCAGCAGCTCCGGGACAGGGAAGTACAATGAGCAGTTCTTC. Translated, it gives CASSSGTGKYNEQFF.

The V call is TRBV19, the J call TRBJ1-3; TRBD1 agrees at 8 bases. Germline CDR1 LNHDA, CDR2 SQIVND (reference sequence). The CDR3 sequence is 14 residues long. Germline trimming cut 5 bases from V and 8 bases from J; bases unmatched to any gene: 8. The chain's CDR3 is CASSLLTGADTIYF. DNA of the CDR3: TGTGCCAGTAGTCTCCTGACAGGGGCGGACACCATATATTTT.

The chain combines TRBV7-9 with TRBJ2-7; D is perhaps TRBD1 (5 bases). The CDR3 loop spans 14 amino acids. V was trimmed by 5 bases and J by 6 bases, leaving 17 bases between them. Looked up from germline, CDR1 is SEHNR and CDR2 is FQNEAQ (reference sequence). CDR3 sequence: CASSPVWGSVEQYF. The CDR3, as DNA: TGTGCCAGCAGCCCCGTTTGGGGCTCGGTCGAGCAGTACTTC. Drawing the rest from reference TRBV7-9 and TRBJ2-7, the complete variable domain is DTGVSQNPRHKITKRGQNVTFRCDPISEHNRLYWYRQTLGQGPEFLTYFQNEAQLEKSRLLSDRFSAERPKGSFSTLEIQRTEQGDSAMYLCASSPVWGSVEQYFGPGTRLTVT.